A single T cell receptor (beta chain) is shown here with its context. Its cognate antigen is unknown. This sample was taken from a study of CD8 T cells in Susac syndrome. Study results and limitations: An acknowledgment was made by the study that its TCR sequencing and HLA analysis involved relatively few individuals.

Reverse transcription used roughly 0.45 to 1 ug RNA and random hexamers. TCRdb processed the immunoSEQ multiplex PCR reads anew with MiXCR; each CDR3 protein has one entry. The data show about 400,000 distinct CDR3 sequences, 85% seen once. Sequencing of TCR beta, carried out with a high-throughput approach, was applied to CD8+ and CD4+ T cells from the blood. Negative isolation yielded CD4+ and CD8+ T cells, and FACS enriched TEMRA cells. Germline V gives CDR1 SEHNR, CDR2 FQNEAQ (reference sequence). Trimming left V 2 bases short and J 6 bases short, with 8 bases between. The CDR3 is 12 amino acids. Sequencing used CD8+ T cells from PBMCs. The chain joins TRBV7-9 to TRBJ2-7; D gene unclear. The clonotype was recovered from a human donor with multiple sclerosis. CDR3 DNA sequence: TGTGCCAGCAGCTTAATAGAGGTCGAGCAGTACTTC. It yields the protein CASSLIEVEQYF.